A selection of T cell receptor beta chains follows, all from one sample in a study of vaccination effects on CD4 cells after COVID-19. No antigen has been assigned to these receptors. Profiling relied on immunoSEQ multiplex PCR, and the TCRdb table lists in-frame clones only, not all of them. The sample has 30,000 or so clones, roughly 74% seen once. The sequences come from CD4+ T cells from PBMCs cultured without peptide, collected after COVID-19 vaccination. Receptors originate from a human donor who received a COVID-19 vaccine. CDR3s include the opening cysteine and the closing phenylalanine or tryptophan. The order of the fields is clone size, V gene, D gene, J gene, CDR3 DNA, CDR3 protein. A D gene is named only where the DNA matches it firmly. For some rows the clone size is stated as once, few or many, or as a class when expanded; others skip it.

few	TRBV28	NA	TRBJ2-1	TGTGCCAGCAGTTCAGCGGGCGTTAGCTCCTACAATGAGCAGTTCTTC	CASSSAGVSSYNEQFF
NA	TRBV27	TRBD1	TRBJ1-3	TGTGCCAGCCGCCCAGGGACAGGGTATGGAAACACCATATATTTT	CASRPGTGYGNTIYF
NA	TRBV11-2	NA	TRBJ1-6	TGTGCCAGCAGCTTAGAAGGGAGTTCACCCCTCCACTTT	CASSLEGSSPLHF
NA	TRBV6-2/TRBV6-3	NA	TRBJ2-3	TGTGCCAGCAGTTGGGATGACAGCGCCACAGATACGCAGTATTTT	CASSWDDSATDTQYF
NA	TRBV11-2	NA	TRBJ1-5	TGTGCCAGCAGCTTAGAGGCAGCTGGGCCCCAGCATTTT	CASSLEAAGPQHF
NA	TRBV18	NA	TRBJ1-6	TGTGCCAGCTCACCACCGGGGTACAATCTCTATAATTCACCCCTCCACTTT	CASSPPGYNLYNSPLHF
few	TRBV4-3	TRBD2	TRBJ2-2	TGCGCCAGCAGCCAAGTTCGGGGGGCGAACACCGGGGAGCTGTTTTTT	CASSQVRGANTGELFF
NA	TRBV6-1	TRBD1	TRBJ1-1	TGTGCCAGCAGTGAAGGAATGTGGACAGGCATGAACACTGAAGCTTTCTTT	CASSEGMWTGMNTEAFF
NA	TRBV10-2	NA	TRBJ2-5	TGCGCCAGCAGTGAGGGGGCAGCAGGACAAGAGACCCAGTACTTC	CASSEGAAGQETQYF
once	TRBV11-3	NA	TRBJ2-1	TGTGCCAGCAGCTTAGAAGGGGCCTACAATGAGCAGTTCTTC	CASSLEGAYNEQFF
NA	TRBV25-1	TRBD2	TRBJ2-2	TGTGCCAGCCATGGACTAGCGGGGGGCACCGGGGAGCTGTTTTTT	CASHGLAGGTGELFF
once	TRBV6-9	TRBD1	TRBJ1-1	TGTGCCAGCAGTTATTCAGGGACAGGGCCCCAGAACACTGAAGCTTTCTTT	CASSYSGTGPQNTEAFF
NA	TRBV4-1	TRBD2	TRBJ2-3	TGCGCCAGCAGCCAAGCCCCCCTACTAGCGCCCAAGGCGGCAGATACGCAGTATTTT	CASSQAPLLAPKAADTQYF
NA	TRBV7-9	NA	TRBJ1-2	TGTGCCAGCAGCTTATTTACGGAATATGGCTACACCTTC	CASSLFTEYGYTF
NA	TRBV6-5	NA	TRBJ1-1	TGTGCCAGCACCCCACCCGGGAAAATGAACACTGAAGCTTTCTTT	CASTPPGKMNTEAFF
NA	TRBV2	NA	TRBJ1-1	TGTGCCAGCAGTGAACGAGGGAAAACTTTCTTT	CASSERGKTFF
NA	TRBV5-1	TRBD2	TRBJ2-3	TGCGCCAGCAGCTTGCCGGGACTAGCGGGGGCCACAGATACGCAGTATTTT	CASSLPGLAGATDTQYF
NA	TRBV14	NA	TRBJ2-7	TGTGCCAGCAGCCAAGCAAGGGGACCCTACGAGCAGTACTTC	CASSQARGPYEQYF
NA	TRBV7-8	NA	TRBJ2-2	TGTGCCAGCGAAAGACGGAGAGTAAACACCGGGGAGCTGTTTTTT	CASERRRVNTGELFF
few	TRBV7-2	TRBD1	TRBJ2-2	TGTGCCAGCAGCTTCGGGACAGGGGCCACCGGGGAGCTGTTTTTT	CASSFGTGATGELFF
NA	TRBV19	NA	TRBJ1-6	TGTGCCAGTAGTATACACGAGGGACGGATTAATTCACCCCTCCACTTT	CASSIHEGRINSPLHF
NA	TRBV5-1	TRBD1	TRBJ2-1	TGCGCCAGCAGCTCTCGGGGGACAGGGGGCGATGAGCAGTTCTTC	CASSSRGTGGDEQFF
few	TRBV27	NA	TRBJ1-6	TGTGCCAGCAGTCCTCGCCGGGCAGGAAGGGCGGATAATTCACCCCTCCACTTT	CASSPRRAGRADNSPLHF
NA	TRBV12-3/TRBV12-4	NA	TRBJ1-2	TGTGCCAGCAGTTTAGCAGGCCCCTATGGCTACACCTTC	CASSLAGPYGYTF
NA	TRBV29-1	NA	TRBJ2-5	TGCAGCGTTGGCGGCAGGTTAAAAGAGACCCAGTACTTC	CSVGGRLKETQYF
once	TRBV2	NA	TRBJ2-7	TGTGCCAGCACCGGACTAAAGGGGGTCGGCGAGCAGTACTTC	CASTGLKGVGEQYF
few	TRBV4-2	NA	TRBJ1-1	TGTGCCAGCAGCCAAGCGACAGGTCGCGACACTGAAGCTTTCTTT	CASSQATGRDTEAFF
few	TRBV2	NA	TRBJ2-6	TGTGCCAGCAGGACGGGTTATGCTGGGGCCAACGTCCTGACTTTC	CASRTGYAGANVLTF
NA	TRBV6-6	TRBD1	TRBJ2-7	TGTGCCAGCAGCGGGACAGCCTACGAGCAGTACTTC	CASSGTAYEQYF
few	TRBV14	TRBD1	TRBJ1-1	TGTGCCAGCAGCCAAGCGGGACAGAGGTCGTGGAGGACTGAAGCTTTCTTT	CASSQAGQRSWRTEAFF
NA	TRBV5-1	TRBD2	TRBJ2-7	TGCGCCAGCAGCTCTGTAGCGGGAGGGCCCTACGAGCAGTACTTC	CASSSVAGGPYEQYF
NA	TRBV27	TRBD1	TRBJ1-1	TGTGCCAGCAGTGCAAGGGACAGGGCGAACACTGAAGCTTTCTTT	CASSARDRANTEAFF
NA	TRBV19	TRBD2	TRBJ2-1	TGTGCCAGTAGTCTAACTAGCGGGAGGGCCTACAATGAGCAGTTCTTC	CASSLTSGRAYNEQFF
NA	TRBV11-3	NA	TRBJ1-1	TGTGCCAGCAGCTTAGGGCCGGCGGGCACTGAAGCTTTCTTT	CASSLGPAGTEAFF
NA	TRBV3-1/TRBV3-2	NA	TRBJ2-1	TGTGCCAGCAGCCAAGTAATGGGGCAGAACAATGAGCAGTTCTTC	CASSQVMGQNNEQFF
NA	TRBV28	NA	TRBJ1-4	TGTGCCAGCAGCCTACAGGGAGAGGCACTGTTTTTT	CASSLQGEALFF
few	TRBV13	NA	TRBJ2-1	TGTGCCAGCAGCTTGGTTTGGAATAGCTCCTACAATGAGCAGTTCTTC	CASSLVWNSSYNEQFF
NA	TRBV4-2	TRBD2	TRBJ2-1	TGTGCCAGCGGAAGAGGGACTAGCGACGTCAATGAGCAGTTCTTC	CASGRGTSDVNEQFF
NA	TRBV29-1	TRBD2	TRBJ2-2	TGCAGCGTGAGTAGCGGGAGTGGCACCGGGGAGCTGTTTTTT	CSVSSGSGTGELFF
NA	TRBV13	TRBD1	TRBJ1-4	TGTGCCAGCAGCAGGGGGCGGACTAATGAAAAACTGTTTTTT	CASSRGRTNEKLFF
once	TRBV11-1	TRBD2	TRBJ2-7	TGTGCCAGCAGCTTAGCGGGCCCAGTAGCGGGTTACCCCTACGAGCAGTACTTC	CASSLAGPVAGYPYEQYF
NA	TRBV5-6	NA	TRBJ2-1	TGTGCCAGCAGCTTGGCAGGGGCAGAGATCTTCTCCTACAATGAGCAGTTCTTC	CASSLAGAEIFSYNEQFF
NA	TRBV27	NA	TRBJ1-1	TGTGCCAGCAGTTCCGGACGGGGGAGGGCCACTGAAGCTTTCTTT	CASSSGRGRATEAFF
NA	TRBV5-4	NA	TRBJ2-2	TGTGCCAGCAGCTTGAGGCGGGGAGCGAACACCGGGGAGCTGTTTTTT	CASSLRRGANTGELFF
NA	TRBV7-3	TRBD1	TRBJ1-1	TGTGCCAGCAGTCCAGGGGGACGAGCTGAAGCTTTCTTT	CASSPGGRAEAFF
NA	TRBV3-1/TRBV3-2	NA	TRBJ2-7	TGTGCCAGCAGCCAATCCTACGAGCAGTACTTC	CASSQSYEQYF
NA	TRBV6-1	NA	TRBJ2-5	TGTGCCAGCAGTGCCCGGAGGGGAGGTTCGGGAGAGACCCAGTACTTC	CASSARRGGSGETQYF
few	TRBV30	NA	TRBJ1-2	TGTGCCTGGGACAGGCCTCCGATTACCTTC	CAWDRPPITF
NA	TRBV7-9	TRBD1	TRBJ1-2	TGTGCCAGCAGACAAGGGACAGTCTATGGCTACACCTTC	CASRQGTVYGYTF
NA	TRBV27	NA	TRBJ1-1	TGTGCCAGCAGTCCCTCGCTGAGGACTGAAGCTTTCTTT	CASSPSLRTEAFF
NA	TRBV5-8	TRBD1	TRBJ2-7	TGTGCCAGCAGCTTGACCATCGGACAGGCTTACGAGCAGTACTTC	CASSLTIGQAYEQYF
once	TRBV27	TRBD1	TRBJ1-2	TGTGCCAGCCTCCCGACAGGGCGCGGACGCTATGGCTACACCTTC	CASLPTGRGRYGYTF
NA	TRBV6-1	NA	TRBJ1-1	TGTGCCAGCAGTGAAGCATTTAGGGCTTTCTTT	CASSEAFRAFF
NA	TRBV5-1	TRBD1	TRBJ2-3	TGCGCCAGCAGCACCCAGGGACAGGGGCCAGATACGCAGTATTTT	CASSTQGQGPDTQYF
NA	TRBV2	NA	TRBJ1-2	TGTGCCGGACGGACGGGAGCTAACTATGGCTACACCTTC	CAGRTGANYGYTF
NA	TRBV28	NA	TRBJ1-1	TGTGCCAGCAGTTTACGGACATGGACAATGAACACTGAAGCTTTCTTT	CASSLRTWTMNTEAFF
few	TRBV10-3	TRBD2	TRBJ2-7	TGTGCCATCAGTAGCGGGAGTTACGAGCAGTACTTC	CAISSGSYEQYF
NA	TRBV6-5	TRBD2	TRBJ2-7	TGTGCCAGCAGTTATGATAGCGGGGGGTTCTACGAGCAGTACTTC	CASSYDSGGFYEQYF
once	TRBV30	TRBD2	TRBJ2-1	TGTGCCTGGAGTGATATCCAGCGGGGCTTTTCCTACAATGAGCAGTTCTTC	CAWSDIQRGFSYNEQFF
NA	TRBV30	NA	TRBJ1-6	TGTGCCTGGAGTGTGACCGGACAGTTGTCACCCCTCCACTTT	CAWSVTGQLSPLHF